This note documents a single T cell receptor (beta chain) sequence. The record originates from a study of blood T cell repertoires in COVID-19. Overall study context: There were acute and convalescent COVID-19 samples, and they came from the United States, Italy and Spain.

Original processing notes: Amplification of reference gene primers was used by the study to estimate nucleated cell counts. The repertoire was sequenced with immunoSEQ multiplex PCR; TCRdb's copy has only in-frame clones and lacks some. V, J and clone size are those of that table, while D and trimming were read from the DNA. The table records some 330,000 clones, roughly 90% of them present only once. CDR3 length: 15 residues. The J segment lost 2 bases and the V segment lost 6 bases, leaving 7 bases of the junction unmatched. Germline V gives CDR1 SEHNR, CDR2 FQNEAQ (reference sequence). The clonotype was recovered from a woman aged 30 to 39 with COVID-19, enrolled during active disease. The sample consisted of peripheral blood. V and J are TRBV7-9 and TRBJ2-3; 8 bases are shared with TRBD2. Written as DNA, the CDR3 is TGTGCCAGCAGTTCGGAGCGGGGGTACACAGATACGCAGTATTTT. This sequence encodes CASSSERGYTDTQYF.